This TCR beta chain stems from a study of high-grade serous ovarian cancer treatment subgroups. Looking at the study overall: On average, around 15,000 reads and about 7,400 unique TCR beta rearrangements were obtained per sample. Study outcomes and limitations: Clonal relatedness tracked neoantigen level, and by trend copy number and mutation load.

The CDR3 is 15 amino acids. Germline CDR1 reads SGHAT; CDR2 reads FQDESV (reference sequence). Trimming took off 3 bases at V and 1 base at J, with 11 bases between the two ends. Tumor samples were obtained before definitive surgery or chemotherapy. This clone was detected once. As yet, its antigen is unknown. Profiled with immunoSEQ multiplex PCR; TCRdb holds only in-frame clones, not every one. Here the sample spans around 15,000 clones, approximately 71% being singletons. Sequencing was done on a sample of tumor tissue. The rearrangement links TRBV11-1 to TRBJ2-3; the D call may be TRBD1 or TRBD2 (5 bases each). This receptor was identified in a human donor with high-grade serous ovarian cancer. CDR3 nucleotide sequence: TGTGCCAGCAGCTTCGTCGGGGCCGGCACAGATACGCAGTATTTT. Translation: CASSFVGAGTDTQYF.